This TCR beta chain was documented in a study of cytomegalovirus exposure and HLA in healthy donors. The study's findings and limits: Earlier analysis looked at TCR beta V segments, and most were productive about 87% or about 30% of the time.

A word on this clone: The antigen remains unidentified.

PCR involved 60 Vbeta and 13 Jbeta primers. Produced via immunoSEQ multiplex PCR; TCRdb's table is partial and in-frame only. The table has 160,000 or so clones, roughly 80% seen once. Germline CDR1 reads SGDLS; CDR2 reads YYNGEE. The V end lost 0 bases, the J end lost 4 bases, and 13 bases lay between the germline ends. This CDR3 has 15 amino acids. This rearrangement joins TRBV9 to TRBJ1-1, with D perhaps TRBD1 (5 bases). The sequenced material came from PBMCs. The sequence was obtained from a male donor in good health and CMV-seropositive. The CDR3 coding sequence is TGTGCCAGCAGCGTAGGTGGCTTGGGGGGCACTGAAGCTTTCTTT. Its protein product is CASSVGGLGGTEAFF.